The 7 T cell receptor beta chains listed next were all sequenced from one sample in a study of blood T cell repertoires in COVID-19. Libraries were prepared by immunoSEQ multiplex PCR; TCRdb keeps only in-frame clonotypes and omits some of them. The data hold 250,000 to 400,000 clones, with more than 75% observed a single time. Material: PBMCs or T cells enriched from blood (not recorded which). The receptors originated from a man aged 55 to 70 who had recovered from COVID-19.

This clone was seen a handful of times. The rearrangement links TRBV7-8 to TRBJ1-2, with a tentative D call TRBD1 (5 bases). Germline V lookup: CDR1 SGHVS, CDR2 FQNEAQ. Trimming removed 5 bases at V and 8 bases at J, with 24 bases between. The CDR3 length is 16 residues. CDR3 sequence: CASSPRREGILSGYTF. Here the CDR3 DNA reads TGTGCCAGCAGCCCTAGGAGGGAGGGGATTCTCTCAGGCTACACCTTC.

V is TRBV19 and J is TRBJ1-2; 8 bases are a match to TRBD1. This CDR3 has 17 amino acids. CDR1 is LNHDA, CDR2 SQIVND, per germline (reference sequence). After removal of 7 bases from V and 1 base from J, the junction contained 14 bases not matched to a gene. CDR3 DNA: TGTGCCAGTAAAGCATCCGGACAGGGTGGTATTAACTATGGCTACACCTTC. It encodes CASKASGQGGINYGYTF.

CDR3 nucleotide sequence: TGTGCCGGTTTGTCGGGGAGCTATGGCTACACCTTC. It yields the protein CAGLSGSYGYTF. The chain combines TRBV30 with TRBJ1-2; no clear D. V was trimmed by 8 bases and J by 4 bases, leaving 14 bases between them. This CDR3 contains 12 residues. CDR1 is GTSNPN and CDR2 is SVGIG in the germline V gene (reference sequence).

CDR3 nucleotide sequence: TGCGCCAGCAGTGGCGGAGGAAACACCATATATTTT. Protein: CASSGGGNTIYF. The V call is TRBV10-1, the J call TRBJ1-3; no firm D call. CDR1 and CDR2 from the germline V gene are WNHNN and SYGVQD (reference sequence). V lost 4 bases, J lost 4 bases, and 5 bases lay in between. The CDR3 has 12 residues.

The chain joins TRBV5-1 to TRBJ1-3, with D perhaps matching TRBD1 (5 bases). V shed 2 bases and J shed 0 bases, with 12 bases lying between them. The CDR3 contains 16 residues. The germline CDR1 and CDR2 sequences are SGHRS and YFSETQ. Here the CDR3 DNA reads TGCGCCAGCAGCTTTAGTACAGGAACCTCTGGAAACACCATATATTTT. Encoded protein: CASSFSTGTSGNTIYF.

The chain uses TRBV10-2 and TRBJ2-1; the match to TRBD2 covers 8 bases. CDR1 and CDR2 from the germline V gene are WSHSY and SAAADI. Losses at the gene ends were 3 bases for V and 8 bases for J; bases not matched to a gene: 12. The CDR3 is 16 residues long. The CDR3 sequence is CASSDYGTRHRHEQFF. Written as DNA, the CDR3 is TGCGCCAGCAGTGATTACGGGACTAGACATCGGCATGAGCAGTTCTTC.

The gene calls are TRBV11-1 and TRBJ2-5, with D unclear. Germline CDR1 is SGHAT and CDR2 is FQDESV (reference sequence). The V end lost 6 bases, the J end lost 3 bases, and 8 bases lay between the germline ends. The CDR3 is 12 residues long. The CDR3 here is CASRRQEETQYF. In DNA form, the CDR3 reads TGTGCCAGCAGGCGCCAGGAAGAGACCCAGTACTTC.